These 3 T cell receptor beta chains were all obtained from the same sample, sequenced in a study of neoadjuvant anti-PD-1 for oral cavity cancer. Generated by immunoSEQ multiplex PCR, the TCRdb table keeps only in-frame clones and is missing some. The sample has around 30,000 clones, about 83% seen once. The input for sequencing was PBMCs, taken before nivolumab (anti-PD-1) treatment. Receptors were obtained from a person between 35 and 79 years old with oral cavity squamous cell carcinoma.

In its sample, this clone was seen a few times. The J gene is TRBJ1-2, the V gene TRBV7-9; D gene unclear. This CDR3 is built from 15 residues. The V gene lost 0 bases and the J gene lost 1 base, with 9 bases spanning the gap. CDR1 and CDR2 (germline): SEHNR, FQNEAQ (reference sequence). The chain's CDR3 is CASSLALGVNYGYTF. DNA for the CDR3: TGTGCCAGCAGCTTAGCGCTCGGAGTTAACTATGGCTACACCTTC.

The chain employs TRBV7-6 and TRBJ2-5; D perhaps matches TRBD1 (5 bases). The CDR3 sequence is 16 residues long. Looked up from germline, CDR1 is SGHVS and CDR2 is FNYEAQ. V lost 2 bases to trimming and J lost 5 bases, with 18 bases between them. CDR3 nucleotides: TGTGCCAGCAGCTTATATTACAGGTCCCCCGGGGAGACCCAGTACTTC. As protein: CASSLYYRSPGETQYF.

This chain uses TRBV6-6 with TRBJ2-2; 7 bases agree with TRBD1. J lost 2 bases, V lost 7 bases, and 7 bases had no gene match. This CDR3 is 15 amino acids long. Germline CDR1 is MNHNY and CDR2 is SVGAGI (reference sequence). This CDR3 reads CASTSDRNNTGELFF. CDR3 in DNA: TGTGCCAGCACCTCGGACAGGAATAACACCGGGGAGCTGTTTTTT.